The 3 T cell receptor beta chains below were found in one sample sequenced in a study of PD-1 blockade in classical Hodgkin lymphoma. Time point indicated: cycle 4 day 1 (C4D1), after about 6 weeks of nivolumab. Relapse was seen in all patients after autologous stem cell transplantation, and brentuximab vedotin exposure was variable. TCRdb's table, derived via immunoSEQ multiplex PCR, lists solely in-frame clones and lacks some. This sample has tens of thousands of clones, with around 91% found just once. Sequenced here: peripheral blood mononuclear cells (PBMCs), sampled before the fourth cycle of nivolumab. The receptor source for this set is a human donor with classical Hodgkin lymphoma.

The chain uses TRBV5-1 and TRBJ2-1; possibly TRBD2 for D (5 bases). The CDR3 totals 15 residues. Trimming cost V 4 bases and J 4 bases, with 15 bases left between them. Germline values: CDR1 SGHRS, CDR2 YFSETQ. The CDR3 loop is CASSPEGLTYNEQFF. For the CDR3, the DNA is TGCGCCAGCAGCCCAGAGGGCCTCACTTACAATGAGCAGTTCTTC.

The gene calls are TRBV7-9 and TRBJ2-7; 8 nucleotides line up with TRBD1. Unmatched junction bases numbered 9, after V lost 5 bases and J lost 6 bases. Germline V CDR1 and CDR2: SEHNR, FQNEAQ (reference sequence). This CDR3 is 14 amino acids long. CDR3 DNA: TGTGCCAGCAGCCCCCGGACAGGGTATCGCGAGCAGTACTTC. Protein sequence: CASSPRTGYREQYF. Drawing the rest from reference TRBV7-9 and TRBJ2-7, the complete variable domain is DTGVSQNPRHKITKRGQNVTFRCDPISEHNRLYWYRQTLGQGPEFLTYFQNEAQLEKSRLLSDRFSAERPKGSFSTLEIQRTEQGDSAMYLCASSPRTGYREQYFGPGTRLTVT.

The V gene is TRBV13, the J gene TRBJ1-5; D is ambiguous. V was pared by 4 bases and J by 3 bases, with 10 bases between. CDR3 size: 14 residues. Germline-derived CDR1 and CDR2 are PRHDT and FYEKMQ (reference sequence). As DNA, the CDR3 is TGTGCCAGCAGCTCCAGGCTTTTCAATCAGCCCCAGCATTTT. Its translation: CASSSRLFNQPQHF.